These 5 T cell receptor beta chains were all obtained from the same sample, sequenced in a study of graft-versus-host responses after intestinal transplantation. These receptors have no identified antigens. Clones were sequenced by immunoSEQ multiplex PCR, and TCRdb holds only the in-frame ones, with some missing. There are approximately 78,000 clones in the sample; around 90% occur only once, and around 8% lies in the top ten. The specimen comprised unstimulated CD8+ T cells sorted from spleen or lymph node cells, sampled before transplant. These receptors were taken from a human donor who was the organ donor for an intestinal transplant.

In its sample, this clone was seen once. CDR3 in amino acids: CASSPGQGLRTGELFF. CDR3 bases: TGTGCCAGCTCACCGGGACAGGGTTTACGGACCGGGGAGCTGTTTTTT. This sequence joins TRBV6-6 and TRBJ2-2; TRBD1 matches 9 bases. Germline V gives CDR1 MNHNY, CDR2 SVGAGI (reference sequence). This CDR3 contains 16 residues. V shed 8 bases and J 5 bases; nucleotides not matched to a gene: 12.

The sample holds a few counts of this clone. The genes are TRBV5-4 and TRBJ1-1, with unresolved D. With 4 bases removed from V and 4 bases from J, the gap between germline ends came to 8 bases. CDR1 SGHNT and CDR2 YYREEE come from the germline V gene (reference sequence). The CDR3 totals 12 residues. CDR3 nucleotides: TGTGCCAGCAGCCGGGAGAGCACTGAAGCTTTCTTT. It translates to CASSRESTEAFF.

V gene TRBV19 combines with J gene TRBJ1-5; D call uncertain. V was pared by 4 bases and J by 7 bases, with 11 bases between. Germline assignment: CDR1 LNHDA and CDR2 SQIVND (reference sequence). The CDR3 totals 13 residues. DNA of the CDR3: TGTGCCAGTAGTAAAAGTTTTCGGCAGCCCCAGCATTTT. It yields the protein CASSKSFRQPQHF.

V usage is TRBV10-3 and J usage is TRBJ2-3; perhaps TRBD2 as D (6 bases). CDR3 size: 16 residues. Germline V gene lookup returns CDR1 ENHRY and CDR2 SYGVKD. The V gene lost 8 bases and the J gene lost 5 bases, with 23 bases spanning the gap. As DNA, the CDR3 is TGTGCCATCTCCTCGGGACTCCGTTATAAAGTAGATACGCAGTATTTT. This translates into CAISSGLRYKVDTQYF.

The rearrangement joins TRBV10-3 to TRBJ2-5; either TRBD1 or TRBD2 may supply D (5 bases each). CDR1 is ENHRY, CDR2 SYGVKD, per germline. Trimming pared 2 bases from V and 0 bases from J, leaving 13 bases between. This CDR3 is built from 16 residues. DNA for the CDR3: TGTGCCATCAGTGAGGAGGGACCGCAGTACCAAGAGACCCAGTACTTC. This encodes CAISEEGPQYQETQYF.